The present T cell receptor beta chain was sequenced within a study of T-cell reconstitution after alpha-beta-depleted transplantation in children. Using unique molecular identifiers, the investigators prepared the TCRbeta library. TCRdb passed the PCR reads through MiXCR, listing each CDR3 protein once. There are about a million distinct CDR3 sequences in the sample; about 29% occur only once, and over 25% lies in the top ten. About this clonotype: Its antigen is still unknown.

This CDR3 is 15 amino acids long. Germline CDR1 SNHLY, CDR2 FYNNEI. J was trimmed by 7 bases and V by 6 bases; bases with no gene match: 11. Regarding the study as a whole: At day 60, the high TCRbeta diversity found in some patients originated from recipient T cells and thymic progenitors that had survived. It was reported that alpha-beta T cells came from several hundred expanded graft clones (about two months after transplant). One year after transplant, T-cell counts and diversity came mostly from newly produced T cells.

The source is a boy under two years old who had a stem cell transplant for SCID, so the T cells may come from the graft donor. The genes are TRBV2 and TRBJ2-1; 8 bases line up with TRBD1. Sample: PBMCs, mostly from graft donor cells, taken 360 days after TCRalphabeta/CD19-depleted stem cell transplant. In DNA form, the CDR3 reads TGTGCCAGCAGACACAGGGGGGAACTATGGAATGAGCAGTTCTTC. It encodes CASRHRGELWNEQFF.